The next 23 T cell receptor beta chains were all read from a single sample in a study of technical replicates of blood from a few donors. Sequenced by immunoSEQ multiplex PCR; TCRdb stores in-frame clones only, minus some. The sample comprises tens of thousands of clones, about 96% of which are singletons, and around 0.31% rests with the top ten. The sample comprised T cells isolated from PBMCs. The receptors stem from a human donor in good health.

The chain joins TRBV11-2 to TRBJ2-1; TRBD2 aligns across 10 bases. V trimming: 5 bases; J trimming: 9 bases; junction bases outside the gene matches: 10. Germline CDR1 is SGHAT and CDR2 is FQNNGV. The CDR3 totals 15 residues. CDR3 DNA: TGTGCCAGCAGCCACCCGGGACTAGCGTTTGGTGAGCAGTTCTTC. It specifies CASSHPGLAFGEQFF.

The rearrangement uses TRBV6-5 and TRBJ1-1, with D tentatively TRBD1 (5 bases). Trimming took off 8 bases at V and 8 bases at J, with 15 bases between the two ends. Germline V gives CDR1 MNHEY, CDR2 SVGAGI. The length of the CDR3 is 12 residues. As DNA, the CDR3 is TGTGCCAGCGTGTTCAGGGAGGGGGAAGCTTTCTTT. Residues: CASVFREGEAFF.

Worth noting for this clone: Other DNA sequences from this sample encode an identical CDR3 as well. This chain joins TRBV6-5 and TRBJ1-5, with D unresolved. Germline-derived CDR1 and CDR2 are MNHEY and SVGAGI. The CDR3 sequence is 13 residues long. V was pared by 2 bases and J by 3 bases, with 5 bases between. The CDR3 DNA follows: TGTGCCAGCAGTTACCGGGACAATCAGCCCCAGCATTTT. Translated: CASSYRDNQPQHF.

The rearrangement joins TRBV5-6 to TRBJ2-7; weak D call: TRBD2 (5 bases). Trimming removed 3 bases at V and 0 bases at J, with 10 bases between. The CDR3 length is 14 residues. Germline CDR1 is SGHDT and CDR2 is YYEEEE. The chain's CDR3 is CASSSAGNSYEQYF. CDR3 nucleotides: TGTGCCAGCAGCTCAGCCGGGAACTCCTACGAGCAGTACTTC.

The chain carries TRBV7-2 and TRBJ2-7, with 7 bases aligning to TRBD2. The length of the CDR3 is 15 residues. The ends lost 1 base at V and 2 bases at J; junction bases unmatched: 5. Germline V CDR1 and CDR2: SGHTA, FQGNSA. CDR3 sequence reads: CASSLVAGSTYEQYF. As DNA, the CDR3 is TGTGCCAGCAGCTTAGTAGCGGGTTCCACCTACGAGCAGTACTTC.

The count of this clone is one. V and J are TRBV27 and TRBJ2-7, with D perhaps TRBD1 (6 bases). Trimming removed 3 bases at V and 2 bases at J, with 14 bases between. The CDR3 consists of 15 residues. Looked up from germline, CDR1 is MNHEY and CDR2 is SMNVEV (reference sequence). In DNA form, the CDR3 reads TGTGCCAGCAGTTTCTGGGGCCAGGGGACCTACGAGCAGTACTTC. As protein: CASSFWGQGTYEQYF.

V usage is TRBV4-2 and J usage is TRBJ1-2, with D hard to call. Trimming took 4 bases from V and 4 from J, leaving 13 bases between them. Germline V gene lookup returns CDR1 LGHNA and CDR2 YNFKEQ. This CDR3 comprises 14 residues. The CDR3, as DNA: TGTGCCAGCAGCCTGGAGAAGGCCGGCTATGGCTACACCTTC. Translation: CASSLEKAGYGYTF.

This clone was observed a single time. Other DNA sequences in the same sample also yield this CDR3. The DNA of the CDR3 is TGTGCCAGCAGCTTGGCGGCGGGGGATCATGGCTACACCTTC. This sequence encodes CASSLAAGDHGYTF. The V gene is TRBV7-2, the J gene TRBJ1-2, with D maybe TRBD1 (5 bases). The CDR3 spans 14 residues. V lost 3 bases and J lost 6, with 14 bases in between. Germline V CDR1 and CDR2: SGHTA, FQGNSA. Complete variable domain (other parts from reference TRBV7-2 and TRBJ1-2): GAGVSQSPSNKVTEKGKDVELRCDPISGHTALYWYRQSLGQGLEFLIYFQGNSAPDKSGLPSDRFSAERTGGSVSTLTIQRTQQEDSAVYLCASSLAAGDHGYTFGSGTRLTVV.

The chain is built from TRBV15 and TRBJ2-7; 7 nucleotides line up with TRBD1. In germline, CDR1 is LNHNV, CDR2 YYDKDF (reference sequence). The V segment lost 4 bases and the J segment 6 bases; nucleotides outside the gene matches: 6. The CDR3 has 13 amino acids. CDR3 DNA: TGTGCCACCAGCAAAAACAGGGGCGGCGAGCAGTACTTC. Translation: CATSKNRGGEQYF.

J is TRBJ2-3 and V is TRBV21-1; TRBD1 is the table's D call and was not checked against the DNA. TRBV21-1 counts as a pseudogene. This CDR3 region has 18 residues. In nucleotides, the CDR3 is TGTGCCAGCAGCAAAGCGAAAGGACAGGGCCCATCCCCAGATACGCAGTATTTT. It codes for CASSKAKGQGPSPDTQYF.

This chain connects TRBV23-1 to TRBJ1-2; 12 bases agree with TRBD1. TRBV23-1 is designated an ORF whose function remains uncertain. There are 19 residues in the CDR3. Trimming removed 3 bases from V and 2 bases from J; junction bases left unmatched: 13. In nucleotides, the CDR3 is TGCGCCAGCAGTCATCCCACACTATCGGGACAGGGGGCGAACTATGGCTACACCTTC. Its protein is CASSHPTLSGQGANYGYTF.

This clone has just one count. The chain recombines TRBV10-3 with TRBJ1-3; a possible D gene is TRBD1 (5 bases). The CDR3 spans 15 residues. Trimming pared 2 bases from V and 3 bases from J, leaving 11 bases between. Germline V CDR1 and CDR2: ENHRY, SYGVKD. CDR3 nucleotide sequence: TGTGCCATCAGTGAGGGGCAGGGAGGTGGAAACACCATATATTTT. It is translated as CAISEGQGGGNTIYF.

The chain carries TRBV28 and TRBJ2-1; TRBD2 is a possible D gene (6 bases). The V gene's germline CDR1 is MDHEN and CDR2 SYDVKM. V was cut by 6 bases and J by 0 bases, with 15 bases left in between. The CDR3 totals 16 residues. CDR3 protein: CASSYLAFSSYNEQFF. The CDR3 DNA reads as TGTGCCAGCAGCTATCTAGCGTTTAGCTCCTACAATGAGCAGTTCTTC.

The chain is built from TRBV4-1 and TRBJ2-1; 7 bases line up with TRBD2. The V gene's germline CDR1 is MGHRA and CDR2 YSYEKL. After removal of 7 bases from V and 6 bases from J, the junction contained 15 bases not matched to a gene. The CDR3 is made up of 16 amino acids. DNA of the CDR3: TGCGCCAGCACCGACCTATGGGGGGAGGGCGTCAATGAGCAGTTCTTC. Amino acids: CASTDLWGEGVNEQFF.

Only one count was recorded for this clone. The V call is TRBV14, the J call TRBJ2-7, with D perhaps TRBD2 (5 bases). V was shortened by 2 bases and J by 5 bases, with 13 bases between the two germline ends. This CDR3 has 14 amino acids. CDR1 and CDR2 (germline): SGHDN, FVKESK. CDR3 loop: CASSQSLARNEQYF. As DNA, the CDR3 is TGTGCCAGCAGCCAAAGTCTAGCTAGAAACGAGCAGTACTTC.

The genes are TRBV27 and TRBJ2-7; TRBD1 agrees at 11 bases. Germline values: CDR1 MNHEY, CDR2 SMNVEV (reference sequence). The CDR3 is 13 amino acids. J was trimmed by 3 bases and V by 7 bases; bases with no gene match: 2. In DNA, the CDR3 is TGTGCCAGCACTGGGACAGGGGGCTACGAGCAGTACTTC. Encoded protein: CASTGTGGYEQYF.

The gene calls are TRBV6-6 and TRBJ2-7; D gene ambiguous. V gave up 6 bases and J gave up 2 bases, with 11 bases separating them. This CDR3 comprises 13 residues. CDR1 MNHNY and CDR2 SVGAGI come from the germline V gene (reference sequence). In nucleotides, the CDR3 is TGTGCCAGCAGGATAACTTCCGCCTACGAGCAGTACTTC. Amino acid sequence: CASRITSAYEQYF.

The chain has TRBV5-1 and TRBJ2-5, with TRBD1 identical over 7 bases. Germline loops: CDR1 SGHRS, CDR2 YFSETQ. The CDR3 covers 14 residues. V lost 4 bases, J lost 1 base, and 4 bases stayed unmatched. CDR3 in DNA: TGCGCCAGCAGCAAAACAGGGGTCCAAGAGACCCAGTACTTC. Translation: CASSKTGVQETQYF.

The CDR3 spells CASSLATPSTDTQYF. CDR3 nucleotides: TGCGCCAGCAGCTTGGCGACACCTAGCACAGATACGCAGTATTTT. This rearrangement joins TRBV5-1 to TRBJ2-3; D is uncertain. Trimming took off 0 bases at V and 0 bases at J, with 8 bases between the two ends. The CDR3 is 15 amino acids. Germline loops: CDR1 SGHRS, CDR2 YFSETQ.

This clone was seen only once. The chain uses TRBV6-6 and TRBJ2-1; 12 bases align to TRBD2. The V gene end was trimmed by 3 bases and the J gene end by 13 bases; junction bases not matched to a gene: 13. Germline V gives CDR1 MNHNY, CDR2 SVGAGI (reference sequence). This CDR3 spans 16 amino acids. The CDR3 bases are TGTGCCAGCAGTTATTCTAGCGGGAGGGCTCCCCTGCCACAGTTCTTC. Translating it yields CASSYSSGRAPLPQFF.

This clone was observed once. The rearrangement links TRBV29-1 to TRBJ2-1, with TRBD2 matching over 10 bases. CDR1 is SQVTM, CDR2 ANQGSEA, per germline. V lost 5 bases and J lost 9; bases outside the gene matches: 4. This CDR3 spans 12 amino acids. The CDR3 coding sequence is TGCAGCGTTCTAGCGGGAGTCGGTGAGCAGTTCTTC. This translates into CSVLAGVGEQFF.

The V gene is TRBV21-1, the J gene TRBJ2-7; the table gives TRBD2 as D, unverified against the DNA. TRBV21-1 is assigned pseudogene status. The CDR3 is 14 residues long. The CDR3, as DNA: TGTGCCAGCAGCAAAGCAGACTTTACCTACGAGCAGTACTTC. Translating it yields CASSKADFTYEQYF.

CDR3 nucleotides: TGTGCCAGCAGCCCGATAACATGGGACAGGGGGCAGGGCGAGCAGTACTTC. Protein product: CASSPITWDRGQGEQYF. V and J are TRBV7-9 and TRBJ2-7; TRBD1 matches 12 bases. Germline-derived CDR1 and CDR2 are SEHNR and FQNEAQ (reference sequence). The CDR3 runs 17 residues. Losses at the gene ends were 5 bases for V and 6 bases for J; bases not matched to a gene: 14.